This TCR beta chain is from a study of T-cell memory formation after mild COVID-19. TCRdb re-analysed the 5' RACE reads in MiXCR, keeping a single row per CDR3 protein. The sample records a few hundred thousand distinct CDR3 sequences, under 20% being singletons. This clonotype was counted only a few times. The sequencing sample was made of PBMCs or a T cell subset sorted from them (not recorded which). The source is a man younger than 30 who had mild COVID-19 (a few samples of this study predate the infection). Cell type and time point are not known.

The CDR3 spells CASKTSARYTDTQYF. CDR3 coding DNA: TGCGCCAGCAAAACTAGCGCCCGATACACAGATACGCAGTATTTT. The rearrangement links TRBV5-1 to TRBJ2-3, with 7 bases lining up with TRBD2. Germline V gene sequence: CDR1 SGHRS, CDR2 YFSETQ. The CDR3 extends over 15 amino acids. V lost 6 bases to trimming and J lost 2 bases; unmatched junction nucleotides: 9. Full variable domain (missing parts from reference TRBV5-1 and TRBJ2-3): KAGVTQTPRYLIKTRGQQVTLSCSPISGHRSVSWYQQTPGQGLQFLFEYFSETQRNKGNFPGRFSGRQFSNSRSEMNVSTLELGDSALYLCASKTSARYTDTQYFGPGTRLTVL.